Shown below are 9 T cell receptor beta chains from a single sample sequenced in a study of cytomegalovirus exposure and HLA in healthy donors (dated by TCRdb to 2015 to 2018). The library was built by means of the immunoSEQ multiplex PCR assay. For the multiplex PCR, a mixture combining 60 forward primers for TCR Vbeta segments and 13 reverse primers for TCR Jbeta segments was used. The source is immuneACCESS, and TCRdb retained only in-frame sequences with V and J called. Part of the clones is not carried over; for the studies checked, unresolved V genes explain less than half of this, and the remainder is unexplained. The sample table records some 72,000 clones. The ten most abundant clones make up roughly 5% of the sample. The sample was PBMCs. The receptor source for this set is a man aged 40-49 years in good health and CMV-seronegative.

V is TRBV28 and J is TRBJ2-7; 10 nucleotides agree with TRBD2. Germline V gene lookup returns CDR1 MDHEN and CDR2 SYDVKM. This CDR3 comprises 15 residues. With 3 bases clipped from V and 5 bases from J, the junction kept 7 bases outside the gene matches. The CDR3 here is CASSFSGRAINEQYF. The CDR3 DNA reads as TGTGCCAGCAGTTTCAGCGGGAGGGCCATCAACGAGCAGTACTTC. The variable domain in full, with the rest retrieved from reference TRBV28 and TRBJ2-7, is DVKVTQSSRYLVKRTGEKVFLECVQDMDHENMFWYRQDPGLGLRLIYFSYDVKMKEKGDIPEGYSVSREKKERFSLILESASTNQTSMYLCASSFSGRAINEQYFGPGTRLTVT.

The gene calls are TRBV7-8 and TRBJ2-1; weak D call: TRBD2 (6 bases). Germline CDR1 and CDR2: SGHVS and FQNEAQ. The CDR3 loop spans 13 amino acids. V was trimmed by 6 bases and J by 7 bases, leaving 13 bases between them. CDR3 sequence: CASSQLGGNEQFF. CDR3 in DNA: TGTGCCAGCAGTCAACTTGGGGGGAATGAGCAGTTCTTC.

V usage is TRBV6-1 and J usage is TRBJ2-1; TRBD2 agrees at 11 bases. The germline CDR1 and CDR2 sequences are MNHNS and SASEGT. This CDR3 comprises 15 residues. With V trimmed by 8 bases and J by 3 bases, 6 bases remained unmatched. The CDR3 region is CASPPSGRIYNEQFF. CDR3 in DNA: TGTGCCAGCCCCCCTAGCGGGAGGATCTACAATGAGCAGTTCTTC.

The rearrangement joins TRBV2 to TRBJ1-2; a possible D gene is TRBD1 (6 bases). Per the germline V gene, CDR1 is SNHLY and CDR2 is FYNNEI. V lost 6 bases to trimming and J lost 3 bases, with 17 bases between them. The CDR3 is 15 residues long. The CDR3 sequence is CASSPLQGGYYGYTF. The CDR3 DNA sequence: TGTGCCAGCAGCCCGCTACAAGGGGGTTACTATGGCTACACCTTC.

The chain joins TRBV5-6 to TRBJ1-4; D perhaps matches TRBD1 (5 bases). Trimming shortened V by 3 bases and J by 7 bases, and 13 bases separated the two germline ends. The germline CDR1 and CDR2 sequences are SGHDT and YYEEEE. The CDR3 is made up of 14 amino acids. CDR3 coding DNA: TGTGCCAGCAGCTCCCAGGGCACGGGTGAAAAACTGTTTTTT. Translated: CASSSQGTGEKLFF.

The rearrangement joins TRBV11-3 to TRBJ2-3, with 8 bases that match TRBD2. This CDR3 contains 15 residues. Germline V lookup: CDR1 SGHNT, CDR2 YENEEA. V lost 1 base and J lost 2; bases outside the gene matches: 2. Written as DNA, the CDR3 is TGTGCCAGCAGCTTAGGTAGCGGGATCACAGATACGCAGTATTTT. It codes for CASSLGSGITDTQYF.

The CDR3 region is CASSLAGQGNYEQYF. CDR3 in DNA: TGTGCCAGCAGCTTAGCGGGACAGGGGAACTACGAGCAGTACTTC. The rearrangement joins TRBV7-2 to TRBJ2-7; 10 nucleotides match TRBD1. The germline CDR1 and CDR2 sequences are SGHTA and FQGNSA. The CDR3 is 15 residues long. Trimming took 0 bases from V and 3 from J; bases not matched to a gene: 2.

The chain combines TRBV18 with TRBJ2-1, with TRBD2 identical over 8 bases. Germline CDR1 reads KGHSH; CDR2 reads LQKENI. Trimming took 3 bases from V and 4 from J; bases not matched to a gene: 8. This CDR3 contains 16 residues. In nucleotides, the CDR3 is TGTGCCAGCTCACCCCCGGGACTAGAGGGATACAATGAGCAGTTCTTC. As protein: CASSPPGLEGYNEQFF.

The rearrangement links TRBV7-9 to TRBJ2-7, with D perhaps matching TRBD2 (6 bases). From germline, CDR1 is SEHNR and CDR2 FQNEAQ (reference sequence). The CDR3 is 15 residues long. V was trimmed by 5 bases and J by 7 bases, leaving 21 bases between them. CDR3 sequence: CASSPFGGNGLEQYF. The CDR3 region has the DNA TGTGCCAGCAGCCCATTCGGGGGAAACGGGTTAGAGCAGTACTTC.